Reported below is one TCR beta chain. The antigen remains undetermined. The cohort excluded patients with autoimmune disease history or systemic immunosuppression. The data are from a study of OX40 agonist ivuxolimab in advanced cancers. Looking at the study overall: Ivuxolimab was delivered to patients intravenously every 2 weeks at doses spanning 0.01 to 10 mg/kg. Study outcomes and limitations: Clonal expansion by week 6 occurred in CD4+ and CD8+ blood T cells (at 0.1 to 3.0 mg/kg).

Per germline, CDR1 MGHRA and CDR2 YSYEKL. There are 16 residues in the CDR3. Germline trimming cut 1 base from V and 3 bases from J; bases unmatched to any gene: 7. Generated by immunoSEQ multiplex PCR, the TCRdb table keeps only in-frame clones and is missing some. The sample yields about 150,000 clones, around 94% seen once. The genes are TRBV4-1 and TRBJ2-5, with 8 bases that match TRBD1. This receptor was obtained from an adult with an advanced solid tumor such as melanoma, head and neck, liver or kidney cancer. The sample was CD4+ or CD8+ T cells sorted from blood, taken in a trial of the OX40 agonist ivuxolimab. As DNA, the CDR3 is TGCGCCAGCAGCCAAGGGACAGGGATGGGGGAAGAGACCCAGTACTTC. Translation gives CASSQGTGMGEETQYF.